Each of the 11 T cell receptor beta chains below was sequenced from the same sample in a study of Graves' ophthalmopathy and Graves' hyperthyroidism. The authors amplified TCR beta CDR3 regions, and they did so from RNA transcripts for repertoire sequencing. RT-PCR was first run with HTBI primers, then multiplex PCR in a second round. MiXCR, applied by TCRdb to the multiplex PCR reads, yields one record per CDR3 protein. Of some 750,000 distinct CDR3 sequences in the sample, around 40% are singletons; the top ten hold 40% to 55%. The specimen was peripheral blood. The receptors shown here come from an adult man with Graves' ophthalmopathy.

In this sample, this clonotype turned up a few times. The rearrangement links TRBV2 to TRBJ2-6, with D possibly TRBD1 on 6 matching bases. V lost 5 bases and J lost 0, with 17 bases in between. The CDR3 is 18 residues long. Germline lookup yields CDR1 SNHLY and CDR2 FYNNEI. CDR3 in amino acids: CASSSPKTGASGANVLTF. DNA for the CDR3: TGTGCCAGCAGTTCCCCTAAGACAGGCGCCTCTGGGGCCAACGTCCTGACTTTC.

This clonotype was picked up a small number of times. The rearrangement uses TRBV5-6 and TRBJ2-7, with unresolved D. The CDR3 is made up of 13 amino acids. Trimming took 3 bases from V and 0 from J, leaving 7 bases between them. CDR1 is SGHDT and CDR2 is YYEEEE in the germline V gene. The CDR3 DNA follows: TGTGCCAGCAGCTGGAAGATCTCCTACGAGCAGTACTTC. Its translation: CASSWKISYEQYF.

The V and J genes are TRBV12-3 or TRBV12-4 and TRBJ1-1, with D possibly matching TRBD1 (5 bases). The germline V and J ends were trimmed by 7 bases and 7 bases, with 16 bases remaining between them. This CDR3 contains 13 residues. The CDR3 coding sequence is TGTGCCAGCAATCTGGGAGGGGCGGATGAAGCTTTCTTT. It yields the protein CASNLGGADEAFF.

The V and J genes are TRBV4-3 and TRBJ2-2, with 7 bases aligning to TRBD1. Trimming at V came to 7 bases and at J to 4 bases, leaving 6 bases not matched to a gene. In germline, CDR1 is LGHNA, CDR2 YSLEER. The CDR3 has 14 amino acids. The CDR3 sequence is CASTRQGSTGELFF. The DNA of the CDR3 is TGCGCCAGCACCCGACAGGGATCCACCGGGGAGCTGTTTTTT.

This chain joins TRBV25-1 and TRBJ1-2, with D maybe TRBD1 (5 bases). The CDR3 covers 17 residues. Germline lookup yields CDR1 MGHDK and CDR2 SYGVNS. The V and J ends lost 4 bases and 0 bases respectively, with 18 bases between them. CDR3 sequence reads: CASSASLGTIANYGYTF. The CDR3 bases are TGTGCCAGCAGTGCTAGTCTCGGGACGATAGCTAACTATGGCTACACCTTC.

This clonotype has ten or more counts. The chain couples TRBV7-9 to TRBJ2-2; no definite D call. The V gene's germline CDR1 is SEHNR and CDR2 FQNEAQ (reference sequence). The CDR3 covers 16 residues. Deletions cut 1 base from V and 0 bases from J, with 9 bases between. The CDR3 loop reads CASSLVPPSNTGELFF. CDR3 DNA sequence: TGTGCCAGCAGCTTAGTGCCACCCTCGAACACCGGGGAGCTGTTTTTT.

The gene calls are TRBV10-3 and TRBJ2-7, with 9 bases identical to TRBD1. The germline CDR1 and CDR2 sequences are ENHRY and SYGVKD. The CDR3 spans 15 residues. J lost 0 bases, V lost 10 bases, and 10 bases had no gene match. The CDR3 region is CATQRDRALSYEQYF. The DNA of the CDR3 is TGTGCCACCCAGAGGGACAGGGCGCTCTCCTACGAGCAGTACTTC.

This clonotype was picked up many times. The rearrangement links TRBV10-3 to TRBJ2-5, with 8 nucleotides matching TRBD2. V lost 8 bases, J lost 7 bases, and 15 bases stayed unmatched. The CDR3 has 15 residues. Germline CDR1 is ENHRY and CDR2 is SYGVKD. CDR3 DNA sequence: TGTGCCATCCGTAGCGGGGCGGGAGAAACGGGGACCCAGTACTTC. Protein product: CAIRSGAGETGTQYF.

The genes are TRBV10-3 and TRBJ2-3; the D gene is possibly TRBD1 (6 bases). V was trimmed by 6 bases and J by 0 bases, leaving 19 bases between them. CDR3 length: 17 residues. Germline V gives CDR1 ENHRY, CDR2 SYGVKD. The CDR3 bases are TGTGCCATCAGCACTACTAAGACAGGAGCTAGCACAGATACGCAGTATTTT. Amino acid sequence: CAISTTKTGASTDTQYF.

The chain couples TRBV14 to TRBJ2-5, with D possibly matching TRBD1 (6 bases). Trimming pared 1 base from V and 3 bases from J, leaving 9 bases between. Germline values: CDR1 SGHDN, CDR2 FVKESK. CDR3 length equals 14 residues. For the CDR3, the DNA is TGTGCCAGCAGCCAAGGACGGACAGAAGAGACCCAGTACTTC. It translates to CASSQGRTEETQYF.

This clonotype was observed a handful of times. The chain employs TRBV2 and TRBJ2-6; the D gene is possibly TRBD1 (5 bases). CDR3 length: 14 amino acids. V was clipped by 11 bases and J by 1 base, with 12 bases between them. Per germline, CDR1 SNHLY and CDR2 FYNNEI. The CDR3 DNA reads as TGTGCCTCGCTAGGGGAATCTGGGGCCAACGTCCTGACTTTC. It codes for CASLGESGANVLTF.